The 22 T cell receptor beta chains given below trace back to one sample, sequenced in a study of shared clonotypes between healthy human individuals. Some clones are missing from TCRdb's copy, which holds only in-frame ones; the method was immunoSEQ multiplex PCR. The sample has about 680,000 clones; under 95% are singletons. CD45RO negativity and positive selection for CCR7 defined naive CD8 cells, a population that excluded terminally differentiated effector memory CD45RA+ cells. Sequencing used naive CD8+ T cells sorted from blood. These receptor sequences come from a man aged 25 to 45 in good health.

The chain employs TRBV27 and TRBJ2-7; 8 bases are a match to TRBD1. Germline V gene lookup returns CDR1 MNHEY and CDR2 SMNVEV (reference sequence). Trimming took 2 bases from V and 4 from J; bases not matched to a gene: 7. The CDR3 sequence is 15 residues long. As DNA, the CDR3 is TGTGCCAGCAGTTTAAAAGCAGGGGGCCATTACGAGCAGTACTTC. It specifies CASSLKAGGHYEQYF.

The chain combines TRBV28 with TRBJ1-5; D is uncertain. Germline CDR1 and CDR2: MDHEN and SYDVKM. The CDR3 totals 14 residues. Trimming left V 0 bases short and J 2 bases short, with 5 bases between. The CDR3 coding sequence is TGTGCCAGCAGTTTATGGGCCGGCAATCAGCCCCAGCATTTT. Its translation is CASSLWAGNQPQHF.

The V call is TRBV7-9, the J call TRBJ2-1, with 7 bases lining up with TRBD2. The length of the CDR3 is 15 residues. The V segment lost 5 bases and the J segment 4 bases; nucleotides outside the gene matches: 8. Germline V CDR1 and CDR2: SEHNR, FQNEAQ (reference sequence). The CDR3 DNA reads as TGTGCCAGCAGCCCCCGGCTAGCGGCTTACAATGAGCAGTTCTTC. This sequence encodes CASSPRLAAYNEQFF.

This clone was observed a handful of times. This chain links TRBV27 with TRBJ2-7; no reliable D call. CDR3 length: 13 amino acids. The V gene lost 6 bases and the J gene lost 2 bases, with 11 bases spanning the gap. In germline, CDR1 is MNHEY, CDR2 SMNVEV (reference sequence). The CDR3 bases are TGTGCCAGCAGCCGCCCCCCGGCCTACGAGCAGTACTTC. Its protein is CASSRPPAYEQYF.

The sample holds a few counts of this clone. This chain connects TRBV10-3 to TRBJ2-1; 8 bases match TRBD2. The CDR3 spans 18 residues. From germline, CDR1 is ENHRY and CDR2 SYGVKD. Losses at the gene ends were 3 bases for V and 0 bases for J; bases not matched to a gene: 10. In nucleotides, the CDR3 is TGTGCCATCAGTGAACCCCTCATTAGCGGGAACTCCTACAATGAGCAGTTCTTC. Amino acid sequence: CAISEPLISGNSYNEQFF.

The chain recombines TRBV11-3 with TRBJ2-1; the D gene is possibly TRBD2 (6 bases). Trimming left V 1 base short and J 5 bases short, with 9 bases between. Germline loops: CDR1 SGHNT, CDR2 YENEEA. CDR3 length: 14 amino acids. The CDR3 DNA sequence: TGTGCCAGCAGCTTAGTGCCGGGAGACAATGAGCAGTTCTTC. Its translation is CASSLVPGDNEQFF.

This chain links TRBV9 with TRBJ1-1; D may be TRBD1 (6 bases). Germline V gene lookup returns CDR1 SGDLS and CDR2 YYNGEE. The CDR3 has 16 amino acids. Deletions cut 0 bases from V and 3 bases from J, with 15 bases between. CDR3 loop: CASSVAQGRVDTEAFF. The CDR3 nucleotides read TGTGCCAGCAGCGTAGCTCAGGGGCGGGTGGACACTGAAGCTTTCTTT.

The rearrangement joins TRBV6-6 to TRBJ2-3; D is possibly TRBD1 (6 bases). With 9 bases removed from V and 0 bases from J, the gap between germline ends came to 13 bases. The CDR3 is made up of 14 amino acids. Per the germline V gene, CDR1 is MNHNY and CDR2 is SVGAGI (reference sequence). CDR3 sequence reads: CASKDRTSTDTQYF. The CDR3 DNA is TGTGCCAGTAAAGACAGGACCAGCACAGATACGCAGTATTTT.

This chain links TRBV27 with TRBJ2-4, with 8 bases identical to TRBD2. The germline V gene encodes CDR1 MNHEY and CDR2 SMNVEV (reference sequence). CDR3 size: 16 residues. The junction had 4 bases not matched to a gene; V was cut back by 3 bases and J by 0 bases. This chain's CDR3 is CASSFQSGRAKNIQYF. The CDR3 DNA sequence: TGTGCCAGCAGTTTCCAAAGCGGGAGAGCCAAAAACATTCAGTACTTC.

The chain has TRBV7-8 and TRBJ2-7; possibly TRBD1 for D (5 bases). Germline CDR1 is SGHVS and CDR2 is FQNEAQ. The CDR3 has 15 residues. V was clipped by 5 bases and J by 6 bases, with 20 bases between them. The chain's CDR3 is CASSGPDRKYVEQYF. CDR3 DNA sequence: TGTGCCAGCAGCGGACCAGACAGAAAGTACGTCGAGCAGTACTTC.

V and J are TRBV7-9 and TRBJ2-7, with D uncertain. CDR3 size: 14 residues. V dropped 6 bases and J dropped 2 bases, with 14 bases sitting between them. Germline assignment: CDR1 SEHNR and CDR2 FQNEAQ (reference sequence). This CDR3 is CASSRRLNPYEQYF. In nucleotides, the CDR3 is TGTGCCAGCAGTCGGAGATTGAACCCCTACGAGCAGTACTTC.

V usage is TRBV9 and J usage is TRBJ2-1; 8 nucleotides match TRBD2. The germline V gene encodes CDR1 SGDLS and CDR2 YYNGEE. With V trimmed by 4 bases and J by 6 bases, 12 bases remained unmatched. The CDR3 covers 16 residues. The CDR3 DNA is TGTGCCAGCAGCCCAACTGGCGGGCTAGCGGGCAATGAGCAGTTCTTC. This gives the protein CASSPTGGLAGNEQFF.

CDR3 loop: CASSSFGQQETQYF. The CDR3, as DNA: TGTGCCAGCAGCTCTTTTGGGCAGCAAGAGACCCAGTACTTC. The chain couples TRBV13 to TRBJ2-5; D uncertain. The ends were cut back, 4 bases at V and 2 bases at J, with 11 bases in the middle. This CDR3 is 14 amino acids long. The germline CDR1 and CDR2 sequences are PRHDT and FYEKMQ (reference sequence).

CDR3 nucleotides: TGTGCCAGCAGCTCCCGCGGAATGGGGCTAGCTCCCTACAATGAGCAGTTCTTC. Protein product: CASSSRGMGLAPYNEQFF. The chain links TRBV7-9 to TRBJ2-1, with D tentatively TRBD1 or TRBD2 (5 bases each). Germline CDR1 is SEHNR and CDR2 is FQNEAQ (reference sequence). CDR3 length: 18 residues. V gave up 4 bases and J gave up 2 bases, with 21 bases separating them.

The chain uses TRBV27 and TRBJ2-1; 11 positions agree with TRBD2. In germline, CDR1 is MNHEY, CDR2 SMNVEV (reference sequence). CDR3 size: 14 residues. The ends lost 6 bases at V and 8 bases at J; junction bases unmatched: 6. CDR3 DNA sequence: TGTGCCAGCAGCCGGACTAGCGGGTTCCATGAGCAGTTCTTC. Residues: CASSRTSGFHEQFF.

This sequence joins TRBV10-1 and TRBJ2-7, with D unclear. Trimming shortened V by 6 bases and J by 2 bases, and 5 bases separated the two germline ends. Germline CDR1 is WNHNN and CDR2 is SYGVQD (reference sequence). The CDR3 spans 11 residues. The CDR3: CASRSPYEQYF. The DNA of the CDR3 is TGCGCCAGCAGGAGTCCCTACGAGCAGTACTTC.

V usage is TRBV11-2 and J usage is TRBJ1-4; 7 positions match TRBD1. V was clipped by 0 bases and J by 8 bases; unmatched bases: 3. Germline V lookup: CDR1 SGHAT, CDR2 FQNNGV. This CDR3 has 14 residues. CDR3 in amino acids: CASSLETGAEKLFF. The CDR3 DNA sequence: TGTGCCAGCAGCTTAGAAACAGGGGCAGAAAAACTGTTTTTT.

This clone appeared a single time. This chain connects TRBV4-2 to TRBJ2-5; 8 bases are shared with TRBD2. With 0 bases clipped from V and 7 bases from J, the junction kept 19 bases outside the gene matches. In germline, CDR1 is LGHNA, CDR2 YNFKEQ. The CDR3 loop spans 19 amino acids. In DNA, the CDR3 is TGTGCCAGCAGCCAAGAGGGCCCTGGGGTGATAGCGGGACGGGGGACCCAGTACTTC. As protein: CASSQEGPGVIAGRGTQYF.

Note on this clone: Different DNA sequences within this sample yield the same CDR3. The chain joins TRBV30 to TRBJ2-7; maybe TRBD1 (6 bases). V lost 0 bases, J lost 4 bases, and 10 bases lay in between. From germline, CDR1 is GTSNPN and CDR2 SVGIG (reference sequence). The length of the CDR3 is 13 residues. CDR3 in amino acids: CAWSVRGGYEQYF. The CDR3 DNA is TGTGCCTGGAGTGTAAGAGGGGGATACGAGCAGTACTTC. Using reference TRBV30 and TRBJ2-7 for the parts outside the CDR3, the full variable domain is SQTIHQWPATLVQPVGSPLSLECTVEGTSNPNLYWYRQAAGRGLQLLFYSVGIGQISSEVPQNLSASRPQDRQFILSSKKLLLSDSGFYLCAWSVRGGYEQYFGPGTRLTVT.

The V gene is TRBV2, the J gene TRBJ2-4; tentative D call: TRBD1 (6 bases). This CDR3 has 14 residues. V lost 8 bases and J lost 7, with 18 bases in between. The V gene's germline CDR1 is SNHLY and CDR2 FYNNEI. The CDR3 nucleotides are TGTGCCAGCGATCAGGGGCAGTCGATGAACATTCAGTACTTC. This translates into CASDQGQSMNIQYF.

The rearrangement links TRBV27 to TRBJ2-7; 11 bases are a match to TRBD2. The CDR3 length is 15 residues. Looked up from germline, CDR1 is MNHEY and CDR2 is SMNVEV (reference sequence). V gave up 5 bases and J gave up 0 bases; unmatched junction bases: 3. This CDR3 is CASSQGLADSYEQYF. The CDR3 coding sequence is TGTGCCAGCAGTCAGGGACTAGCGGACTCCTACGAGCAGTACTTC.

The V call is TRBV19, the J call TRBJ1-2; no clear D. V dropped 7 bases and J dropped 2 bases, with 17 bases sitting between them. Germline V lookup: CDR1 LNHDA, CDR2 SQIVND (reference sequence). The CDR3 contains 15 residues. The DNA for the CDR3 is TGTGCCAGTACCCATGGGCCCGGTCTGAACTATGGCTACACCTTC. It translates to CASTHGPGLNYGYTF.